These 26 T cell receptor beta chains originate from one sample sequenced in a study of CD8+ T cells in alopecia areata. Sequencing relied on a cDNA template that was reverse transcribed from extracted RNA. Generated by immunoSEQ multiplex PCR, the TCRdb table keeps only in-frame clones and is missing some. The table has some 220,000 clones, 50% to 70% seen once. As to treatment: oral pan-JAK inhibitor, 5-10 mg twice daily. Sample: CD4+ T cells sorted from blood, taken at week 4, from a patient treated with tofacitinib. All receptors come from a human donor with alopecia areata.

In nucleotides, the CDR3 is TGTGCCAGCAGCTTAAATCGGGGTGCCGGGGCCAACGTCCTGACTTTC. Protein sequence: CASSLNRGAGANVLTF. The J gene is TRBJ2-6, the V gene TRBV7-3; maybe TRBD2 (5 bases). This CDR3 has 16 amino acids. Trimming cost V 1 base and J 4 bases, with 11 bases left between them. Germline V gives CDR1 SGHTA, CDR2 FQGTGA.

This clone is a singleton in its sample. The V gene is TRBV30, the J gene TRBJ2-3; TRBD2 might be the D (5 bases). Germline CDR1 reads GTSNPN; CDR2 reads SVGIG (reference sequence). Trimming stripped 0 bases from V and 2 bases from J, with 9 bases between. This CDR3 is 14 amino acids long. The CDR3 loop is CAWSVGGLTDTQYF. CDR3 DNA sequence: TGTGCCTGGAGTGTAGGCGGGCTCACAGATACGCAGTATTTT.

V is TRBV6-5 and J is TRBJ2-3, with a possible D match to TRBD2 (6 bases). CDR3 length equals 15 residues. In germline, CDR1 is MNHEY, CDR2 SVGAGI. V lost 7 bases and J 0 bases, leaving 14 bases between the germline ends. The CDR3 DNA sequence: TGTGCCAGCAAGGAAGCCGGGAGAAGCACAGATACGCAGTATTTT. Translation gives CASKEAGRSTDTQYF.

The chain uses TRBV28 and TRBJ1-2, with 10 bases aligning to TRBD1. From germline, CDR1 is MDHEN and CDR2 SYDVKM. The CDR3 runs 15 residues. With 4 bases clipped from V and 7 bases from J, the junction kept 9 bases outside the gene matches. Written as DNA, the CDR3 is TGTGCCAGCAGTTACGGGGACAGGGGAGAGGGTGGCTACACCTTC. Its protein product is CASSYGDRGEGGYTF.

This clone occurred a few times. V gene TRBV9 combines with J gene TRBJ2-1, with TRBD2 identical over 8 bases. V shed 4 bases and J 4 bases; nucleotides not matched to a gene: 10. Germline V gene data show CDR1 as SGDLS and CDR2 as YYNGEE. The CDR3 spans 16 residues. CDR3 protein: CASSPHPGGLYNEQFF. CDR3 nucleotides: TGTGCCAGCAGCCCCCACCCGGGGGGGCTGTACAATGAGCAGTTCTTC.

The chain is built from TRBV2 and TRBJ2-3; D remains unclear. Trimming left V 4 bases short and J 4 bases short, with 9 bases between. This CDR3 comprises 13 residues. Germline V lookup: CDR1 SNHLY, CDR2 FYNNEI. The CDR3 sequence: CASSVMLADTQYF. CDR3 nucleotide sequence: TGTGCCAGCAGTGTGATGCTCGCAGATACGCAGTATTTT.

The chain joins TRBV6-1 to TRBJ2-2, with D unresolved. Looked up from germline, CDR1 is MNHNS and CDR2 is SASEGT. The CDR3 has 14 residues. V lost 2 bases, J lost 6 bases, and 10 bases lay in between. In DNA, the CDR3 is TGTGCCAGCAGTGAATTAAGTTACGCCGGGGAGCTGTTTTTT. It codes for CASSELSYAGELFF.

The chain employs TRBV27 and TRBJ1-1; a weak D match, TRBD1 (6 bases). CDR1 and CDR2 from the germline V gene are MNHEY and SMNVEV (reference sequence). The CDR3 is 14 amino acids. V lost 6 bases and J lost 3, with 14 bases in between. The CDR3 nucleotides read TGTGCCAGCAGAAGGACAGCCGGGGACACTGAAGCTTTCTTT. Its translation: CASRRTAGDTEAFF.

The chain recombines TRBV27 with TRBJ1-6; D is unclear. The CDR3 covers 15 residues. CDR1 is MNHEY, CDR2 SMNVEV, per germline (reference sequence). V lost 6 bases and J 3 bases, leaving 12 bases between the germline ends. Here the CDR3 reads CASREGGDYNSPLHF. The DNA for the CDR3 is TGTGCCAGCAGAGAGGGCGGAGACTATAATTCACCCCTCCACTTT.

This clone was seen only once. The chain employs TRBV10-3 and TRBJ2-7; no firm D call. Per germline, CDR1 ENHRY and CDR2 SYGVKD. Trimming shortened V by 5 bases and J by 0 bases, and 5 bases separated the two germline ends. This CDR3 region has 12 residues. The CDR3 coding sequence is TGTGCCATCAGTATGAGCTCCTACGAGCAGTACTTC. Translated: CAISMSSYEQYF.

This chain connects TRBV5-1 to TRBJ1-1, with a tentative D call TRBD1 (5 bases). CDR1 and CDR2 from the germline V gene are SGHRS and YFSETQ. V was trimmed by 4 bases and J by 1 base, leaving 11 bases between them. The CDR3 has 14 residues. The CDR3 here is CASSAQGKNTEAFF. Written as DNA, the CDR3 is TGCGCCAGCAGCGCCCAGGGAAAGAACACTGAAGCTTTCTTT.

V gene TRBV29-1 combines with J gene TRBJ2-7; D tentatively fits TRBD1 or TRBD2 (5 bases each). This CDR3 is 12 amino acids long. The germline CDR1 and CDR2 sequences are SQVTM and ANQGSEA. V was pared by 4 bases and J by 4 bases, with 11 bases between. The CDR3 region has the DNA TGCAGCGTTGTCGGGGCCGATTACGAGCAGTACTTC. This translates into CSVVGADYEQYF.

The chain carries TRBV25-1 and TRBJ1-6, with 9 bases aligning to TRBD1. This CDR3 has 15 amino acids. The ends lost 3 bases at V and 5 bases at J; junction bases unmatched: 2. Germline CDR1 and CDR2: MGHDK and SYGVNS. This CDR3 reads CASSEGQGHNSPLHF. CDR3 coding DNA: TGTGCCAGCAGTGAGGGACAGGGCCATAATTCACCCCTCCACTTT.

CDR3 sequence (DNA): TGTGCCAGCAGTCGGGCAAGACAAGAGACCCAGTACTTC. Residues: CASSRARQETQYF. The chain joins TRBV7-2 to TRBJ2-5; D remains unclear. Germline V gene sequence: CDR1 SGHTA, CDR2 FQGNSA. Trimming left V 6 bases short and J 2 bases short, with 10 bases between. The CDR3 runs to 13 residues.

The chain recombines TRBV11-2 with TRBJ2-5; 7 nucleotides line up with TRBD1. The CDR3 loop spans 14 amino acids. V lost 4 bases, J lost 1 base, and 3 bases stayed unmatched. The germline V gene encodes CDR1 SGHAT and CDR2 FQNNGV. The DNA for the CDR3 is TGTGCCAGCAGCTGGGGACAGCCCCAAGAGACCCAGTACTTC. It codes for CASSWGQPQETQYF. Full variable domain (missing parts from reference TRBV11-2 and TRBJ2-5): EAGVAQSPRYKIIEKRQSVAFWCNPISGHATLYWYQQILGQGPKLLIQFQNNGVVDDSQLPKDRFSAERLKGVDSTLKIQPAKLEDSAVYLCASSWGQPQETQYFGPGTRLLVL.

This clone was picked up a small number of times. Other DNA sequences of this sample code for an identical CDR3. The rearrangement uses TRBV30 and TRBJ2-3, with TRBD1 as a possible D gene (6 bases). V lost 3 bases and J 0 bases, leaving 10 bases between the germline ends. CDR1 is GTSNPN, CDR2 SVGIG, per germline (reference sequence). The CDR3 is 14 residues long. The CDR3, as DNA: TGTGCCTGGAGGCAGGGGATAAGCACAGATACGCAGTATTTT. This translates into CAWRQGISTDTQYF. The complete variable domain, with remaining parts taken from reference TRBV30 and TRBJ2-3, reads SQTIHQWPATLVQPVGSPLSLECTVEGTSNPNLYWYRQAAGRGLQLLFYSVGIGQISSEVPQNLSASRPQDRQFILSSKKLLLSDSGFYLCAWRQGISTDTQYFGPGTRLTVL.

J is TRBJ2-7 and V is TRBV7-7; the match to TRBD2 covers 8 bases. V trimming: 5 bases; J trimming: 2 bases; junction bases outside the gene matches: 5. CDR3 length: 14 amino acids. CDR1 is SSHAT and CDR2 is FNYEAQ in the germline V gene (reference sequence). CDR3 residues: CASSLGLATYEQYF. The CDR3 coding sequence is TGTGCCAGCAGCCTCGGACTAGCTACCTACGAGCAGTACTTC.

The CDR3 sequence is CSVGKDTEAFF. DNA for the CDR3: TGCAGCGTTGGGAAGGACACTGAAGCTTTCTTT. V is TRBV29-1 and J is TRBJ1-1, with D unresolved. Germline values: CDR1 SQVTM, CDR2 ANQGSEA. CDR3 length: 11 residues. Trimming shortened V by 4 bases and J by 3 bases, and 6 bases separated the two germline ends.

The V call is TRBV5-6, the J call TRBJ1-6, with 10 bases fitting TRBD1. Germline trimming cut 0 bases from V and 8 bases from J; bases unmatched to any gene: 2. The germline gives CDR1 SGHDT, CDR2 YYEEEE. CDR3 length equals 15 residues. The CDR3 DNA reads TGTGCCAGCAGCTTGGCTGGGACAGGGGATTCACCCCTCCACTTT. It is translated as CASSLAGTGDSPLHF.

This chain joins TRBV15 and TRBJ1-5; no firm D call. Germline lookup yields CDR1 LNHNV and CDR2 YYDKDF (reference sequence). Trimming took off 1 base at V and 2 bases at J, with 12 bases between the two ends. The length of the CDR3 is 16 residues. CDR3 region: CATSRVGPIGNQPQHF. CDR3 nucleotide sequence: TGTGCCACCAGCAGAGTAGGCCCCATTGGCAATCAGCCCCAGCATTTT.

J is TRBJ2-7 and V is TRBV4-1, with a possible D match to TRBD1 (5 bases). The CDR3 is 13 residues long. V lost 5 bases to trimming and J lost 3 bases, with 11 bases between them. The germline CDR1 and CDR2 sequences are MGHRA and YSYEKL. In nucleotides, the CDR3 is TGCGCCAGCAGCACAGGACCCATCTACGAGCAGTACTTC. Its protein is CASSTGPIYEQYF.

This sequence joins TRBV5-1 and TRBJ2-7; 12 bases are a match to TRBD2. The junction had 7 bases not matched to a gene; V was cut back by 4 bases and J by 5 bases. The CDR3 has 15 residues. The germline gives CDR1 SGHRS, CDR2 YFSETQ. CDR3 loop: CASSTRTSGNHEQYF. The CDR3 DNA is TGCGCCAGCAGCACCAGGACTAGCGGGAACCACGAGCAGTACTTC.

This CDR3 reads CASSEWEGQNTEAFF. The CDR3 nucleotides read TGTGCCAGCAGTGAATGGGAGGGCCAGAACACTGAAGCTTTCTTT. V gene TRBV25-1 combines with J gene TRBJ1-1; D gene uncertain. The length of the CDR3 is 15 residues. Germline CDR1 MGHDK, CDR2 SYGVNS. Trimming stripped 1 base from V and 1 base from J, with 10 bases between.

The chain uses TRBV5-7 and TRBJ2-7; the D is unclear. TRBV5-7 is an ORF; its function is uncertain. The V end lost 1 base, the J end lost 7 bases, and 9 bases lay between the germline ends. The CDR3 has 12 residues. This CDR3 reads CASSLLCKEQYF. The CDR3 DNA sequence: TGTGCCAGCAGCTTGCTCTGCAAAGAGCAGTACTTC.

The chain employs TRBV9 and TRBJ2-3, with TRBD2 matching 8 bases. The J segment lost 2 bases and the V segment lost 6 bases, leaving 11 bases of the junction unmatched. Germline lookup yields CDR1 SGDLS and CDR2 YYNGEE. The length of the CDR3 is 16 residues. CDR3 loop: CASTVEAGGHTDTQYF. The CDR3, as DNA: TGTGCCAGCACCGTTGAGGCGGGGGGCCACACAGATACGCAGTATTTT.

The chain carries TRBV19 and TRBJ1-5; D is unresolved. The ends were cut back, 0 bases at V and 2 bases at J, with 2 bases in the middle. Germline loops: CDR1 LNHDA, CDR2 SQIVND (reference sequence). CDR3 length: 13 amino acids. CDR3 region: CASSIEGNQPQHF. CDR3 coding DNA: TGTGCCAGTAGTATAGAAGGCAATCAGCCCCAGCATTTT. Drawing the rest from reference TRBV19 and TRBJ1-5, the complete variable domain is DGGITQSPKYLFRKEGQNVTLSCEQNLNHDAMYWYRQDPGQGLRLIYYSQIVNDFQKGDIAEGYSVSREKKESFPLTVTSAQKNPTAFYLCASSIEGNQPQHFGDGTRLSIL.